This TCR beta chain was identified during a study of T cell changes during pregnancy in multiple sclerosis. Generated by immunoSEQ multiplex PCR, the TCRdb table keeps only in-frame clones and is missing some. The sample holds roughly 90,000 clones, around 93% seen once. This receptor was obtained from a female donor in good health, enrolled as a control in a pregnancy study. The sequenced sample was peripheral blood, obtained in the first trimester of pregnancy.

The chain's CDR3 is CASSRGTGGSPLHF. CDR3 nucleotide sequence: TGCGCCAGCAGCCGAGGAACCGGCGGGTCACCCCTCCACTTT. The chain recombines TRBV5-1 with TRBJ1-6, with unresolved D. The length of the CDR3 is 14 residues. Germline V gives CDR1 SGHRS, CDR2 YFSETQ. V dropped 4 bases and J dropped 10 bases, with 15 bases sitting between them.